This is a list of T cell receptor beta chains from one sample in a study of shared clonotypes between healthy human individuals. Data came from immunoSEQ multiplex PCR; TCRdb stores just in-frame clones and leaves some out. The top ten hold approximately 1.7% of the sample, which has roughly 2.1 million clones, approximately 94% seen once. The sequenced sample consisted of naive CD8+ T cells from PBMCs. Receptor source: a man between 18 and 29 years old in good health. Some clones in this sample may be carry-over from other donors' samples. Both conserved end residues are part of each CDR3. The D gene is left open where the match is weak. Clone size is shown for a subset of rows, as once, few, many or a class of expanded clone.

clone_size	d_call	v_call	cdr3_length	j_call	cdr3_aa	cdr3_nt
-	TRBD2	TRBV14	13	TRBJ2-1	CASSLPGLAGEFF	TGTGCCAGCAGCCTGCCGGGACTAGCGGGAGAGTTCTTC
-	-	TRBV9	14	TRBJ2-5	CASSVVGSQETQYF	TGTGCCAGCAGCGTAGTTGGCAGTCAAGAGACCCAGTACTTC
once	TRBD2	TRBV4-2	16	TRBJ2-1	CASSQEMAGEDNEQFF	TGTGCCAGCAGCCAAGAGATGGCGGGAGAGGACAATGAGCAGTTCTTC
-	-	TRBV9	14	TRBJ2-7	CASSYSLEFHEQYF	TGTGCCAGCAGCTATAGCCTAGAGTTCCACGAGCAGTACTTC
-	TRBD1	TRBV6-1	16	TRBJ2-5	CASSEWGTGGMETQYF	TGTGCCAGCAGTGAATGGGGGACAGGGGGCATGGAGACCCAGTACTTC
-	-	TRBV11-2	15	TRBJ2-5	CASSLAVTVKETQYF	TGTGCCAGCAGCTTAGCGGTGACCGTTAAAGAGACCCAGTACTTC
-	TRBD1	TRBV19	16	TRBJ1-4	CASTVGQGSLDEKLFF	TGTGCCAGCACCGTAGGACAGGGGAGTTTGGATGAAAAACTGTTTTTT
-	-	TRBV4-1	15	TRBJ1-5	CASSQDRTKYQPQHF	TGCGCCAGCAGCCAAGATAGGACAAAATATCAGCCCCAGCATTTT
once	TRBD1	TRBV18	16	TRBJ1-4	CASSPRRDRGDEKLFF	TGTGCCAGCTCACCCCGACGGGACAGGGGGGATGAAAAACTGTTTTTT
-	TRBD1	TRBV7-9	13	TRBJ2-1	CASRQDRLNEQFF	TGTGCCAGCAGACAGGACAGGCTCAATGAGCAGTTCTTC
-	TRBD1	TRBV27	18	TRBJ2-5	CASSSGTGEWGYQETQYF	TGTGCCAGCAGTTCCGGGACAGGGGAATGGGGGTACCAAGAGACCCAGTACTTC
-	-	TRBV27	14	TRBJ2-2	CASSPKDRTGELFF	TGTGCCAGCAGTCCCAAGGACCGGACCGGGGAGCTGTTTTTT
-	-	TRBV9	17	TRBJ2-2	CASSHPAVAANTGELFF	TGTGCCAGCAGTCACCCCGCCGTGGCGGCGAACACCGGGGAGCTGTTTTTT
-	TRBD1	TRBV7-8	15	TRBJ1-1	CASSFRTGRNTEAFF	TGTGCCAGCAGCTTTCGGACAGGGAGGAACACTGAAGCTTTCTTT
-	-	TRBV27	12	TRBJ2-1	CASSLSTYEQFF	TGTGCCAGCAGTTTATCCACGTATGAGCAGTTCTTC
-	-	TRBV11-2	12	TRBJ1-1	CASSFTGAEAFF	TGTGCCAGCAGCTTTACCGGGGCTGAAGCTTTCTTT
-	-	TRBV5-6	16	TRBJ1-1	CASSQLVLLGNTEAFF	TGTGCCAGCAGCCAACTAGTCCTGCTAGGGAACACTGAAGCTTTCTTT
-	-	TRBV9	15	TRBJ2-1	CASSLKTALYNEQFF	TGTGCCAGCAGCCTAAAGACCGCCCTTTACAATGAGCAGTTCTTC